These 7 T cell receptor beta chains share one sample of origin, sequenced in a study of regulatory T cells in long-lasting Graves disease. Described time point: newly diagnosed GD, antithyroid drugs for less than 3 months. The TCR library used RNA extracted from PBMCs. To make TCR beta libraries, researchers used iRepertoire HTBI primers and Arm-PCR of CDR3 regions. TCRdb re-derived calls from the multiplex PCR reads in MiXCR, one entry per CDR3 protein. The data show about 400,000 distinct CDR3 sequences, roughly 15% seen once. The same sample was also used in a study of T cells in Graves' hyperthyroidism and ophthalmopathy.

Sequenced here: peripheral blood mononuclear cells (PBMCs), sampled at new diagnosis, from a patient treated with antithyroid drugs. The receptors were sampled from a woman aged 40 to 55 with Graves disease.

Remarks on this clonotype: This may come from a read error, since a much larger clone is one base off. The rearrangement links TRBV11-2 to TRBJ2-3; 11 bases agree with TRBD2. Germline loops: CDR1 SGHAT, CDR2 FQNNGV. This CDR3 comprises 15 residues. In nucleotides, the CDR3 is TGTGTCAGCAGCCCACTAGCGGGAGTCCCAGATACGCAGTATTTT. It translates to CVSSPLAGVPDTQYF.

This clonotype showed up many times. The chain combines TRBV29-1 with TRBJ2-1, with TRBD2 matching over 10 bases. The germline V gene has CDR1 SQVTM and CDR2 ANQGSEA. The CDR3 is 14 amino acids. Trimming at V came to 5 bases and at J to 6 bases, leaving 7 bases not matched to a gene. CDR3 in amino acids: CSVSSGGNFNEQFF. In DNA form, the CDR3 reads TGCAGCGTTTCTAGCGGGGGAAATTTCAATGAGCAGTTCTTC.

This rearrangement joins TRBV9 to TRBJ2-3, with TRBD2 matching over 12 bases. CDR1 is SGDLS, CDR2 YYNGEE, per germline. Unmatched junction bases numbered 9, after V lost 4 bases and J lost 6 bases. The CDR3 spans 16 residues. The CDR3 DNA reads TGTGCCAGCAGCCCGGAGACTAGCGGGAGTGCTGATACGCAGTATTTT. It specifies CASSPETSGSADTQYF.

As for this clonotype: This clone may be a read error of a much larger clone one base away. The chain uses TRBV5-6 and TRBJ2-7; D might be TRBD2 (5 bases). Trimming removed 0 bases at V and 5 bases at J, with 15 bases between. Per germline, CDR1 SGHDT and CDR2 YYEEEE. The CDR3 sequence is 15 residues long. CDR3 sequence (DNA): TGTGCCAGCAGCTTGGATCTGGAGACTACTGACGAGCAGTACTTC. Its translation: CASSLDLETTDEQYF.

This clonotype came up many times. The V gene is TRBV18, the J gene TRBJ2-7; 9 bases map to TRBD1. V lost 5 bases and J lost 5; bases outside the gene matches: 10. The CDR3 is made up of 15 amino acids. Germline CDR1 KGHSH, CDR2 LQKENI. CDR3 DNA: TGTGCCAGCTCAAAGGGACAGGGAAGAGGGAACGAGCAGTACTTC. The encoded protein is CASSKGQGRGNEQYF.

This clonotype was seen many times. The chain couples TRBV28 to TRBJ2-5, with D possibly TRBD2 on 5 matching bases. Germline CDR1 reads MDHEN; CDR2 reads SYDVKM. Trimming removed 5 bases from V and 5 bases from J, with 18 bases in between. The CDR3 consists of 15 residues. CDR3 sequence: CASSQSGLLGETQYF. CDR3 in DNA: TGTGCCAGCAGTCAGAGCGGACTGCTCGGGGAGACCCAGTACTTC.

This clonotype was detected ten times or more. DNA of the CDR3: TGTGCCAGCAGGGGTTCAGACCTAGGGGAAAAACTGTTTTTT. It encodes CASRGSDLGEKLFF. V gene TRBV12-3 or TRBV12-4 combines with J gene TRBJ1-4; no clear D. This CDR3 spans 14 amino acids. Trimming removed 6 bases from V and 8 bases from J, with 16 bases in between.